Below, 13 T cell receptor beta chains from the same sample are listed, as sequenced in a study of T cells in Graves' hyperthyroidism and ophthalmopathy. Amplification yielded TCR beta CDR3 regions, with RNA transcripts as the source. RT-PCR in the first round (using the HTBI primer set) targeted the TCR CDR3. MiXCR was run by TCRdb on the multiplex PCR reads, yielding one entry per CDR3 protein. The sample lists around 300,000 distinct CDR3 sequences; around 20% were seen once. Material for sequencing was blood. Source of these receptors: a man aged 45-65 years with Graves' ophthalmopathy.

This clonotype was observed at least ten times. CDR3 bases: TGCAGCGTTGAAGGCTCGACTAGCGGAAATTACAATGAGCAGTTCTTC. This translates into CSVEGSTSGNYNEQFF. This chain joins TRBV29-1 and TRBJ2-1; the match to TRBD2 covers 9 bases. The CDR3 extends over 16 amino acids. Germline CDR1 is SQVTM and CDR2 is ANQGSEA. The V gene end was trimmed by 1 base and the J gene end by 4 bases; junction bases not matched to a gene: 8.

The rearrangement links TRBV28 to TRBJ1-1; D gene unclear. CDR3 size: 11 residues. Per germline, CDR1 MDHEN and CDR2 SYDVKM. The germline V and J ends were trimmed by 3 bases and 4 bases, with 3 bases remaining between them. CDR3 coding DNA: TGTGCCAGCAGTTTTTTCACTGAAGCTTTCTTT. This gives the protein CASSFFTEAFF.

This clonotype was observed a few times. The V call is TRBV5-1, the J call TRBJ2-1; 9 nucleotides match TRBD1. J lost 1 base, V lost 4 bases, and 6 bases had no gene match. Germline lookup yields CDR1 SGHRS and CDR2 YFSETQ. The CDR3 spans 16 residues. The CDR3 bases are TGCGCCAGCAGCGAGACCGGGACAGGGTCCTACAATGAGCAGTTCTTC. It specifies CASSETGTGSYNEQFF.

This clonotype came up many times. V gene TRBV7-9 combines with J gene TRBJ2-7, with 12 bases lining up with TRBD2. Germline V gene data show CDR1 as SEHNR and CDR2 as FQNEAQ (reference sequence). This CDR3 comprises 18 residues. J lost 1 base, V lost 0 bases, and 7 bases had no gene match. For the CDR3, the DNA is TGTGCCAGCAGCTTAGCGGCTAGCGGGAGGGCCCTGTCCTACGAGCAGTACTTC. It specifies CASSLAASGRALSYEQYF.

Only one count was recorded for this clonotype. This sequence joins TRBV5-6 and TRBJ2-7; 8 nucleotides align to TRBD2. Germline V lookup: CDR1 SGHDT, CDR2 YYEEEE. V trimming: 6 bases; J trimming: 3 bases; junction bases outside the gene matches: 8. The CDR3 extends over 14 amino acids. Written as DNA, the CDR3 is TGTGCCAGCACCCACCGGGGGGGGGTCTACGAGCAGTACTTC. Translating gives CASTHRGGVYEQYF.

This clonotype was seen many times. The rearrangement joins TRBV27 to TRBJ1-5; D may be TRBD1 (5 bases). Germline loops: CDR1 MNHEY, CDR2 SMNVEV (reference sequence). V gave up 10 bases and J gave up 4 bases, with 20 bases separating them. This CDR3 spans 15 amino acids. The CDR3 nucleotides are TGTGCCAAGCCGGGACCGAAGGACTATAATCAGCCCCAGCATTTT. Translated: CAKPGPKDYNQPQHF.

V is TRBV5-1 and J is TRBJ2-7; TRBD2 aligns across 7 bases. Per the germline V gene, CDR1 is SGHRS and CDR2 is YFSETQ. CDR3 length: 15 residues. J lost 0 bases, V lost 4 bases, and 7 bases had no gene match. In DNA, the CDR3 is TGCGCCAGCAGCCCCACTAGCGAAAGCTCCTACGAGCAGTACTTC. Encoded protein: CASSPTSESSYEQYF.

The chain couples TRBV12-5 to TRBJ1-1; D is undetermined. V gave up 1 base and J gave up 3 bases, with 3 bases separating them. The CDR3 consists of 12 residues. The germline V gene encodes CDR1 LGHNT and CDR2 FRNRAP. The CDR3 sequence is CASGLGDTEAFF. The CDR3 coding sequence is TGTGCTAGTGGTTTGGGGGACACTGAAGCTTTCTTT.

This rearrangement joins TRBV20-1 to TRBJ1-2, with D unresolved. The CDR3 has 12 residues. V lost 3 bases and J lost 0, with 5 bases in between. CDR1 and CDR2 (germline): DFQATT, SNEGSKA (reference sequence). The CDR3 here is CSASWANYGYTF. The CDR3 nucleotides read TGCAGTGCTAGCTGGGCTAACTATGGCTACACCTTC.

This clonotype was seen a few times. The chain employs TRBV18 and TRBJ2-3; 7 bases are a match to TRBD1. Trimming removed 3 bases from V and 4 bases from J; junction bases left unmatched: 4. The CDR3 sequence is 14 residues long. Germline V gene sequence: CDR1 KGHSH, CDR2 LQKENI. The CDR3 is CASSPQQGSDTQYF. CDR3 nucleotide sequence: TGTGCCAGCTCACCGCAACAGGGGTCAGATACGCAGTATTTT.

In its sample, this clonotype was seen many times. The rearrangement uses TRBV27 and TRBJ1-1, with 10 bases matching TRBD1. Germline V gene data show CDR1 as MNHEY and CDR2 as SMNVEV (reference sequence). V was clipped by 7 bases and J by 5 bases; unmatched bases: 10. The CDR3 is 15 amino acids. CDR3 region: CASTPLRTGGTEAFF. DNA of the CDR3: TGTGCCAGCACCCCCCTTAGGACAGGGGGGACTGAAGCTTTCTTT.

This clonotype was detected only a few times. The V call is TRBV12-3 or TRBV12-4, the J call TRBJ2-1; D gene ambiguous. Trimming removed 6 bases from V and 13 bases from J, with 19 bases in between. CDR3 length equals 13 residues. The CDR3 nucleotides are TGTGCCAGCAGCAGGAAGGTTGAGGCCCACCAGTTCTTC. This gives the protein CASSRKVEAHQFF.

This clonotype was seen a handful of times. The gene calls are TRBV27 and TRBJ1-2; a possible D gene is TRBD1 (5 bases). V was cut by 3 bases and J by 3 bases, with 8 bases left in between. The CDR3 runs to 13 residues. The germline CDR1 and CDR2 sequences are MNHEY and SMNVEV (reference sequence). The CDR3 nucleotides are TGTGCCAGCAGTTTTGAGGGACACTATGGCTACACCTTC. Translating it yields CASSFEGHYGYTF.